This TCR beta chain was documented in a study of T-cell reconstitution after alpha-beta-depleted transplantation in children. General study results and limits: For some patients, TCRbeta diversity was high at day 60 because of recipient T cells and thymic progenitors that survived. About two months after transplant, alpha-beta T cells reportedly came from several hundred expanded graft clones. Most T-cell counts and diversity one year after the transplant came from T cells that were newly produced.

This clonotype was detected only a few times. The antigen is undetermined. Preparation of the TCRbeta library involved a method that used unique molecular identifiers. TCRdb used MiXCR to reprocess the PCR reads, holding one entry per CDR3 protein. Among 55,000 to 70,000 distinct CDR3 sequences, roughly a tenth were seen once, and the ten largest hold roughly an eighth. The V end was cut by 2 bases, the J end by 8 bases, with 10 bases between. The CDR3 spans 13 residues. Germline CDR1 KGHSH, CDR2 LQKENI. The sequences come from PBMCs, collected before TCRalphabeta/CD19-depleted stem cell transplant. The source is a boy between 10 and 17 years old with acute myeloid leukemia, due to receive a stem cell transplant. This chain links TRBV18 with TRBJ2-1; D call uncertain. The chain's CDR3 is CASSPLGQHEQFF. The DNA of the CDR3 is TGTGCCAGCTCACCATTAGGTCAGCATGAGCAGTTCTTC.